This note documents a single TCR beta chain sequence. Its antigen is still unknown. No much larger clonotype is one base removed from it; base qualities were not supplied. Using the deep immunoSEQ assay, multiplex PCR amplified TCR CDR3 regions from genomic DNA. For each cell subset, the extracted genomic DNA was distributed evenly across all wells of several immunoSEQ 96-well plates, and each plate served as one replicate. Each replicate PCR for sorted subsets received roughly 0.2 ug genomic DNA, equal to about 30,000 T cell genomes. Purified libraries were measured with a Qubit 3.0 fluorometer, size-checked on a Bioanalyzer 2100, and measured again with the KAPA Library Quantification kit. Each immunoSEQ 96-well plate was sequenced on its own single-read 150-cycle Illumina NextSeq 550 flow cell. Per the source publication's procedure: Because only junctional sequences without quality scores were contained in the immunoSEQ output, filtering matching that applied to full-length reads could not be performed. Sequences were annotated with PyIR, a Python wrapper for IgBLAST v1.9, using IMGT germline references to assign V/J genes and CDR3. Any read was removed if the V/J assignment was weak (E-value above 1e-6), the CDR3 was missing, or the read contained stop codons, out-of-frame junctions, or ambiguous translated residues. V3J clonotypes were defined as sequences sharing an identical inferred V gene, J gene, and CDR3 amino acid sequence. Percentage overlap between repertoires was computed as shared unique clonotypes divided by the size of the smaller repertoire. Repertoire richness was assessed with RTK rarefaction, the Chao1 estimator, and Recon v2.1 estimates of unobserved clonotypes. Generation probabilities were computed with OLGA for all TCRbeta clonotypes obtained by the gDNA method from a handful of donors. TCRdb took over this immuneACCESS table, retaining in-frame rearrangements with V and J assigned. Such tables are incomplete; in checked studies, under half of the missing clones stem from an unresolved V gene, and the remainder is unexplained. Clone size and V and J calls were adopted from that table, with D and trimming inferred from the DNA. Recorded for this sample are approximately 590,000 clones; about 95% of them occurred a single time. The ten largest clones add up to roughly 0.1% of the sample.

The data were obtained in a study of shared clonotypes between healthy human individuals (dated by TCRdb to the early 2020s). Notes on the research overall: The cohort comprised two women and a few men aged 18 to 49 years. For each donor, CD4 naive and CD4 memory were each given three plates, CD8 naive was given two plates, and CD8 memory was given one plate. Blood TCR repertoires of roughly 5 healthy adults were deeply sequenced to estimate repertoire size and the extent of clonotype sharing between individuals. To increase sequencing depth and limit assay-specific biases, different laboratories used diverse techniques to prepare libraries and sequence TCR repertoires. Each donor's leukapheresis produced roughly between roughly 0.85 and 9.5 billion PBMCs. Summary of the overall study and its limitations: Estimated clonotype richness was generally larger for naive than for memory subsets. Higher generation probabilities were observed for clonotypes shared by all four sorted-subset donors than for non-shared clonotypes. Incomplete sequencing was indicated by rarefaction of sorted-subset datasets, despite the large sequencing depth. Approximately 5% of naive CD4, 3.5% of naive CD8, 2.3% of memory CD4, and roughly 0.4% of memory CD8 clonotypes were shared across several donors. Pairwise subsampling led to the expectation that sequencing depth would affect the degree of clonotype sharing among donors. Only blood was sampled, and tissue TCR repertoires likely differ from those in blood. Because the study included only a small number of donors, the genetic and exposure-history diversity represented was limited.

CD8 naive samples were obtained by positive selection for CCR7 among CD45RO-negative cells, yielding a CD45RA+CCR7+ population from which TemRA cells were excluded. The donors were healthy, HIV-negative adults with no recently reported acute infections or vaccinations. Every donor was a Caucasian adult living in Nashville, Tennessee, USA. Blood was collected by leukapheresis, and PBMCs were isolated by Ficoll-Histopaque density gradient centrifugation and then cryopreserved in liquid nitrogen vapor phase. Purity and quantity of every magnetically sorted T cell population were checked by analytical flow cytometry. Genomic DNA was isolated from each sorted fraction and quantified by UV absorbance on a Nanodrop 2000c. In the germline V gene (reference sequence), CDR1 corresponds to SEHNR and CDR2 to FQNEAQ. V lost 4 bases and J lost 3 bases, and the count of bases not matched to a germline gene is 7. The CDR3 starts with the cysteine, ends with the phenylalanine, and has 16 residues. The only DNA kept is the CDR3, 48 bases in frame from the first base.

This sequence originates from a woman in her 30s in good health. Recombination joined TRBV7-9 with TRBJ2-2; 8 junctional bases match TRBD1. Material for sequencing was naive CD8+ T cells sorted from blood. Reading the label with the study, this specimen's cell subset or site is: CD45RA+CCR7+. The DNA sequence follows: TGTGCCAGCAGCTCTTGGACAGGGCGGGACACCGGGGAGCTGTTTTTT. Its product reads: CASSSWTGRDTGELFF.